The T cell receptor (beta chain) under discussion was sequenced for a study of blood T cell repertoires in COVID-19. Study-level information: Material from acute and convalescent COVID-19 was sourced from the United States, Italy and Spain. PBMCs, B-cell-depleted T cells, or T cells were the source of the cDNA or gDNA that made up the material.

Germline V gene sequence: CDR1 SGHNT, CDR2 YYREEE (reference sequence). Trimming stripped 0 bases from V and 0 bases from J, with 4 bases between. CDR3 size: 15 residues. Source study methods: Estimated nucleated cell counts came from reference gene primer amplification. Assay: immunoSEQ multiplex PCR; the TCRdb copy retains only in-frame clones and omits some. Clone size and V and J calls were adopted from that table, with D and trimming inferred from the DNA. The repertoire holds roughly 250,000 clones, with around 89% as singletons. The TCR comes from a woman aged 35 to 49 with acute or convalescent COVID-19. The specimen was peripheral blood. This chain connects TRBV5-4 to TRBJ2-6; D is uncertain. This CDR3 reads CASSLGHSGANVLTF. DNA for the CDR3: TGTGCCAGCAGCTTGGGACACTCTGGGGCCAACGTCCTGACTTTC. Together with reference TRBV5-4 and TRBJ2-6, the CDR3 gives the full variable domain: ETGVTQSPTHLIKTRGQQVTLRCSSQSGHNTVSWYQQALGQGPQFIFQYYREEENGRGNFPPRFSGLQFPNYSSELNVNALELDDSALYLCASSLGHSGANVLTFGAGSRLTVL.